The present T cell receptor (beta chain) was sequenced within a study of OX40 agonist ivuxolimab in advanced cancers. Study-wide background: Hepatocellular carcinoma, melanoma, renal cell or head and neck cancer was diagnosed in the dose-escalation patients. Three dose-escalation patients had partial responses: one with hepatocellular carcinoma and two with cutaneous melanoma. General study results and limits: In the expanded peripheral T cells, antigen specificity was never determined.

Here immunoSEQ multiplex PCR was the method, and the copy in TCRdb shows in-frame clones only, minus some. The table lists fewer than 25,000 clones, around four fifths of them singletons. As concerns this clone: Its antigen is as yet unknown.

Germline trimming cut 5 bases from V and 2 bases from J; bases unmatched to any gene: 2. Germline CDR1 is SGHTA and CDR2 is FQGTGA. The CDR3 runs to 14 residues. The chain joins TRBV7-3 to TRBJ1-2; 10 positions match TRBD1. The starting material was CD4+ or CD8+ T cells sorted from blood, obtained in a trial of the OX40 agonist ivuxolimab. The TCR sequence derives from an adult with an advanced solid tumor such as melanoma, head and neck, liver or kidney cancer. The CDR3 nucleotides are TGTGCCAGCAGCCCGGGACAGGGGAACTATGGCTACACCTTC. This sequence encodes CASSPGQGNYGYTF. Complete variable domain (other parts from reference TRBV7-3 and TRBJ1-2): GAGVSQTPSNKVTEKGKYVELRCDPISGHTALYWYRQSLGQGPEFLIYFQGTGAADDSGLPNDRFFAVRPEGSVSTLKIQRTERGDSAVYLCASSPGQGNYGYTFGSGTRLTVV.